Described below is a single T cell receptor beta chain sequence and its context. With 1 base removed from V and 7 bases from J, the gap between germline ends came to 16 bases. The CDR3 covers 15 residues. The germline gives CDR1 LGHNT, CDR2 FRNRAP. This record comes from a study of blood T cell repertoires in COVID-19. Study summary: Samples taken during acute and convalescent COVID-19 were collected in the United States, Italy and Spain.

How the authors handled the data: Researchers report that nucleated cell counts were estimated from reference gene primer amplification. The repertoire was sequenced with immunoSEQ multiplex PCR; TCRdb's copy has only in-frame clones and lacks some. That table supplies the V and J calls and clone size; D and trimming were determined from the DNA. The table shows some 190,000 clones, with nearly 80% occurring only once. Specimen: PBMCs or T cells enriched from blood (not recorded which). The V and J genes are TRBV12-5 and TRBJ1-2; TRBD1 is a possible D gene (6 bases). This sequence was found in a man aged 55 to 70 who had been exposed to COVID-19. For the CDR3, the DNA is TGTGCTAGTGGTTTGGCCTTACAGGGCACACCTGGCTACACCTTC. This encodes CASGLALQGTPGYTF.